Ten or more counts support the clone carrying this T cell receptor beta chain. Its matching antigen is unknown. A sample-barcoded 5' primer and a J-beta primer mix were used in a second PCR of roughly 6 to 11 cycles. From the 5' RACE reads, TCRdb called clonotypes with MiXCR, one entry per CDR3 protein. The table records hundreds of thousands of distinct CDR3 sequences, roughly 32% of them present only once. This sample was taken from a study of blood T cells in healthy people across ages. The CDR3 loop spans 17 amino acids. The V gene's germline CDR1 is DFQATT and CDR2 SNEGSKA (reference sequence). The V end lost 1 base, the J end lost 4 bases, and 22 bases lay between the germline ends. Study-wide results and limits: Diversity estimates from one million T cells were considered underestimates.

Every donor contributed approximately 10 milliliters of peripheral blood by blood draw. This sequence was found in a woman over 75 in good health. This rearrangement joins TRBV20-1 to TRBJ1-1, with D tentatively TRBD1 (6 bases). Sample: blood. The CDR3 loop is CSARGLRGGEWSTEAFF. In DNA form, the CDR3 reads TGCAGTGCTAGAGGGCTTCGGGGGGGCGAATGGTCCACTGAAGCTTTCTTT.